This T cell receptor (beta chain) is from a study of post-analysis software for immune sequencing data. General study points: With TRBV5-6, TRBV5-1 and TRBV20-1 included, about 5 TRBV segments were more frequent in patients than in controls.

The germline V gene has CDR1 SEHNR and CDR2 FQNEAQ (reference sequence). V gave up 4 bases and J gave up 2 bases; unmatched junction bases: 7. The CDR3 extends over 16 amino acids. This clonotype has a handful of counts. No antigen is known for it. Carried by the TCR beta cDNA libraries were unique molecular identifiers. Via MiXCR, TCRdb re-called the PCR reads, giving one row per CDR3 protein. This sample has 350,000 to 500,000 distinct CDR3 sequences, with 39% found just once. Material for sequencing was blood. The genes are TRBV7-9 and TRBJ2-3; 9 bases line up with TRBD1. The sequence came from a girl aged 2-9 years with multiple sclerosis. CDR3 sequence reads: CASSWGTGQFTDTQYF. The CDR3 DNA sequence: TGTGCCAGCAGCTGGGGGACAGGGCAATTCACAGATACGCAGTATTTT.